The following is a TCR beta chain sequence with its context. CDR1 and CDR2 from the germline V gene are SGHRS and YFSETQ. Between the trimmed V and J ends, which lost 5 bases and 2 bases, there was a span of 13 bases. The CDR3 extends over 14 amino acids. Only in-frame clones appear in the TCRdb table, and some are missing; sequencing was by immunoSEQ multiplex PCR. The data contain about 47,000 clones, more than 75% of them singletons. This sample stems from a study of T cells in tumors after PD-1 blockade. This material consisted of PBMCs, taken before anti-PD-1 treatment. This rearrangement joins TRBV5-1 to TRBJ2-5; D call uncertain. This clonotype originated in a human donor with basal cell carcinoma. CDR3 sequence reads: CASRAHGTQETQYF. CDR3 nucleotide sequence: TGCGCCAGCAGGGCACACGGAACACAAGAGACCCAGTACTTC.